The sequence of this TCR beta chain was determined in a study of graft-versus-host responses after intestinal transplantation. The overall study: After anti-thymocyte globulin induction, recipients took tacrolimus and steroids for about 3 years. Study-level results: Patients with graft-donor T cell macrochimerism had high graft-versus-host to host-versus-graft clonal ratios in allografts.

To note about this clone: Its target is unknown.

V was clipped by 5 bases and J by 4 bases, with 19 bases between them. The CDR3 is made up of 16 amino acids. The germline CDR1 and CDR2 sequences are SEHNR and FQNEAQ (reference sequence). TCRdb keeps only in-frame clones here, not all; method: immunoSEQ multiplex PCR. The data hold about 120,000 clones, with 75% to 95% observed a single time. The V and J genes are TRBV7-9 and TRBJ2-3; D ambiguous. The sequencing here drew on unstimulated CD4+ T cells sorted from spleen or lymph node cells, taken before intestinal transplant. The TCR comes from a human donor who received an intestinal transplant. CDR3 sequence: CASSLTTHSLADTQYF. DNA of the CDR3: TGTGCCAGCAGCCTGACAACGCATTCGTTAGCAGATACGCAGTATTTT.